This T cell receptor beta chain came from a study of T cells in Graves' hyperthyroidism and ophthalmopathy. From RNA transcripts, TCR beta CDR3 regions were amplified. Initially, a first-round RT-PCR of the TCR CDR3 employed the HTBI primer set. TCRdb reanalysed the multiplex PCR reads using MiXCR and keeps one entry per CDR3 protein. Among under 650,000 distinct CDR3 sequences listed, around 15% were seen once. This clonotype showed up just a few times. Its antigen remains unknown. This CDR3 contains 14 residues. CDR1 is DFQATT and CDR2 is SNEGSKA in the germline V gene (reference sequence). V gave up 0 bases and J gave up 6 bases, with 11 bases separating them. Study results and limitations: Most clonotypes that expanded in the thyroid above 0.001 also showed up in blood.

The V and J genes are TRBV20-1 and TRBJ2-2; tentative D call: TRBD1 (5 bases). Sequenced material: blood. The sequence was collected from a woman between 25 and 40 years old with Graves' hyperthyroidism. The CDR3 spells CSARDSRGAGELFF. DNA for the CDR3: TGCAGTGCTAGAGATAGTAGGGGCGCCGGGGAGCTGTTTTTT.